This entry lists 22 T cell receptor beta chains sequenced from one sample in a study of OX40 agonist ivuxolimab in advanced cancers. Clones were read by immunoSEQ multiplex PCR, and TCRdb kept only the in-frame ones, dropping some. This sample has 65,000 to 90,000 clones, with roughly 90% found just once. The specimen comprised CD4+ or CD8+ T cells sorted from blood, sampled in a trial of the OX40 agonist ivuxolimab. Every receptor here comes from an adult with an advanced solid tumor such as melanoma, head and neck, liver or kidney cancer.

The chain couples TRBV4-3 to TRBJ2-7; the D call may be TRBD1 or TRBD2 (5 bases each). This CDR3 spans 17 amino acids. V lost 0 bases, J lost 0 bases, and 15 bases lay in between. CDR1 and CDR2 from the germline V gene are LGHNA and YSLEER. CDR3 protein: CASSQEGEGLPSYEQYF. The CDR3 bases are TGCGCCAGCAGCCAAGAGGGAGAGGGGCTTCCCTCCTACGAGCAGTACTTC.

The CDR3 coding sequence is TGTGCCTGGAGCGGGGACACCTTCGAGCAGTACTTC. This codes for CAWSGDTFEQYF. This chain uses TRBV30 with TRBJ2-7; D is perhaps TRBD1 (6 bases). The CDR3 has 12 residues. V lost 3 bases and J 6 bases, leaving 12 bases between the germline ends. Germline V lookup: CDR1 GTSNPN, CDR2 SVGIG (reference sequence).

The chain carries TRBV5-5 and TRBJ1-6; 7 bases map to TRBD1. This CDR3 contains 14 residues. Germline CDR1 and CDR2: SGHKS and YYEKEE (reference sequence). Trimming removed 6 bases from V and 10 bases from J; junction bases left unmatched: 10. CDR3 coding DNA: TGTGCCAGCATCCCACAGGGGATTCACTCACCCCTCCACTTT. Its translation: CASIPQGIHSPLHF. Combining the CDR3 with reference TRBV5-5 and TRBJ1-6 gives the whole variable domain DAGVTQSPTHLIKTRGQQVTLRCSPISGHKSVSWYQQVLGQGPQFIFQYYEKEERGRGNFPDRFSARQFPNYSSELNVNALLLGDSALYLCASIPQGIHSPLHFGNGTRLTVT.

V gene TRBV25-1 combines with J gene TRBJ2-3; D gene uncertain. Per the germline V gene, CDR1 is MGHDK and CDR2 is SYGVNS. V shed 3 bases and J shed 2 bases, with 18 bases lying between them. The length of the CDR3 is 17 residues. In DNA, the CDR3 is TGTGCCAGCAGTGAGCAGTCTCGGCGGCGATCCACAGATACGCAGTATTTT. This gives the protein CASSEQSRRRSTDTQYF.

The chain has TRBV7-3 and TRBJ1-6; D remains ambiguous. The CDR3 is 16 residues long. Germline lookup yields CDR1 SGHTA and CDR2 FQGTGA. The V end was cut by 7 bases, the J end by 0 bases, with 13 bases between. The CDR3 sequence: CASTRPLSSYNSPLHF. The CDR3 region has the DNA TGTGCCAGCACCAGACCCTTGTCCTCCTATAATTCACCCCTCCACTTT. The variable domain in full, completed from reference TRBV7-3 and TRBJ1-6, reads GAGVSQTPSNKVTEKGKYVELRCDPISGHTALYWYRQSLGQGPEFLIYFQGTGAADDSGLPNDRFFAVRPEGSVSTLKIQRTERGDSAVYLCASTRPLSSYNSPLHFGNGTRLTVT.

V is TRBV4-1 and J is TRBJ1-1; D remains unclear. Trimming cost V 1 base and J 1 base, with 16 bases left between them. The germline V gene encodes CDR1 MGHRA and CDR2 YSYEKL. This CDR3 is built from 17 residues. CDR3 sequence reads: CASSQVGGEGSNTEAFF. The CDR3 DNA sequence: TGCGCCAGCAGCCAAGTTGGCGGGGAGGGATCGAACACTGAAGCTTTCTTT.

This chain uses TRBV7-8 with TRBJ2-7; no reliable D call. The CDR3 sequence is 12 residues long. Per germline, CDR1 SGHVS and CDR2 FQNEAQ. V was shortened by 4 bases and J by 5 bases, with 9 bases between the two germline ends. For the CDR3, the DNA is TGTGCCAGCAGCTACGGCTCGAACGAGCAGTACTTC. This codes for CASSYGSNEQYF.

The chain employs TRBV25-1 and TRBJ1-1; possibly TRBD1 for D (5 bases). This CDR3 has 12 amino acids. V lost 5 bases to trimming and J lost 4 bases, with 8 bases between them. CDR1 MGHDK and CDR2 SYGVNS come from the germline V gene. CDR3 region: CASSPQGTEAFF. The DNA for the CDR3 is TGTGCCAGCAGTCCGCAGGGCACTGAAGCTTTCTTT.

The chain joins TRBV25-1 to TRBJ1-1, with D possibly being TRBD1 (5 bases). The V gene's germline CDR1 is MGHDK and CDR2 SYGVNS. Trimming removed 2 bases from V and 4 bases from J, with 8 bases in between. This CDR3 is built from 13 residues. The CDR3 loop reads CASSERGFTEAFF. The CDR3 DNA follows: TGTGCCAGCAGTGAACGGGGGTTCACTGAAGCTTTCTTT.

The rearrangement joins TRBV19 to TRBJ2-7; 9 bases are a match to TRBD1. The CDR3 length is 15 residues. V trimming: 6 bases; J trimming: 1 base; junction bases outside the gene matches: 7. The germline CDR1 and CDR2 sequences are LNHDA and SQIVND (reference sequence). The CDR3 nucleotides are TGTGCCAGTAGCCCCGGACAGGGGACTTCCTACGAGCAGTACTTC. Amino acids: CASSPGQGTSYEQYF.

This clone was detected once. The V call is TRBV29-1, the J call TRBJ2-5, with 14 nucleotides matching TRBD2. Looked up from germline, CDR1 is SQVTM and CDR2 is ANQGSEA. CDR3 length: 18 amino acids. Germline trimming cut 6 bases from V and 5 bases from J; bases unmatched to any gene: 17. The CDR3 nucleotides are TGCAGCGTGGCCCCCGGGACTAGCGGGGGTACCGTATGGGAGACCCAGTACTTC. This translates into CSVAPGTSGGTVWETQYF.

The chain has TRBV19 and TRBJ2-7; D is unresolved. Germline V gives CDR1 LNHDA, CDR2 SQIVND (reference sequence). This CDR3 has 13 residues. Trimming shortened V by 9 bases and J by 2 bases, and 14 bases separated the two germline ends. The CDR3: CASLGPPTYEQYF. CDR3 coding DNA: TGTGCCAGCCTCGGGCCTCCAACCTACGAGCAGTACTTC.

The J gene is TRBJ2-2, the V gene TRBV6-1, with TRBD1 matching over 11 bases. The CDR3 spans 16 residues. The ends lost 1 base at V and 4 bases at J; junction bases unmatched: 2. CDR1 is MNHNS, CDR2 SASEGT, per germline. The CDR3: CASSEDGTGGTGELFF. The CDR3 DNA is TGTGCCAGCAGTGAAGATGGGACAGGGGGCACCGGGGAGCTGTTTTTT.

The chain carries TRBV4-1 and TRBJ1-4; D call uncertain. The CDR3 is 15 residues long. Trimming pared 0 bases from V and 0 bases from J, leaving 5 bases between. The germline gives CDR1 MGHRA, CDR2 YSYEKL. CDR3 DNA: TGCGCCAGCAGCCAAGAACCGCCAACTAATGAAAAACTGTTTTTT. As protein: CASSQEPPTNEKLFF.

CDR3 DNA sequence: TGTGCCAGCCTGGGAGGATGGTACAGGGGAAGGGTACTAGAAGACACTGAAGCTTTCTTT. Residues: CASLGGWYRGRVLEDTEAFF. V and J are TRBV7-8 and TRBJ1-1; TRBD1 matches 7 bases. Per germline, CDR1 SGHVS and CDR2 FQNEAQ. The CDR3 spans 20 residues. Germline trimming cut 8 bases from V and 3 bases from J; bases unmatched to any gene: 27.

A single count supports this clone. This rearrangement joins TRBV7-9 to TRBJ1-1; no reliable D call. Germline CDR1 and CDR2: SEHNR and FQNEAQ (reference sequence). The CDR3 is made up of 14 amino acids. Trimming removed 1 base from V and 8 bases from J, with 14 bases in between. The DNA for the CDR3 is TGTGCCAGCAGCTTAGGAGGACTTTATATCGAAGCTTTCTTT. This sequence encodes CASSLGGLYIEAFF.

The CDR3 nucleotides are TGTGCCAGCAGACTCACTAGCGGGGCCTCCTACGAGCAGTACTTC. It yields the protein CASRLTSGASYEQYF. The chain carries TRBV2 and TRBJ2-7; 10 bases match TRBD2. Per germline, CDR1 SNHLY and CDR2 FYNNEI. V dropped 6 bases and J dropped 0; count of bases not matched to a gene: 5. The CDR3 contains 15 residues.

The rearrangement links TRBV27 to TRBJ2-2, with 7 bases aligning to TRBD2. Trimming cost V 1 base and J 3 bases; bases outside gene matches: 5. The germline gives CDR1 MNHEY, CDR2 SMNVEV (reference sequence). This CDR3 comprises 16 residues. The CDR3 here is CASSLWAGEYTGELFF. The DNA of the CDR3 is TGTGCCAGCAGTTTATGGGCGGGGGAATACACCGGGGAGCTGTTTTTT.

In its sample, this clone was seen a few times. V and J are TRBV7-9 and TRBJ2-2; tentative D call: TRBD2 (6 bases). V was clipped by 5 bases and J by 4 bases, with 14 bases between them. The CDR3 is 15 amino acids. Germline CDR1 SEHNR, CDR2 FQNEAQ (reference sequence). The CDR3 loop is CASSAPGLLTGELFF. CDR3 coding DNA: TGTGCCAGCAGCGCACCGGGACTCCTCACCGGGGAGCTGTTTTTT.

This chain uses TRBV11-2 with TRBJ2-3; 16 bases are a match to TRBD2. CDR1 is SGHAT, CDR2 FQNNGV, per germline. The ends lost 5 bases at V and 3 bases at J; junction bases unmatched: 8. The CDR3 is made up of 18 amino acids. CDR3 loop: CASSGTSGGASETDTQYF. CDR3 nucleotide sequence: TGTGCCAGCAGCGGGACTAGCGGGGGGGCCTCTGAGACAGATACGCAGTATTTT. The entire variable domain, with the rest obtained from reference TRBV11-2 and TRBJ2-3, is as follows: EAGVAQSPRYKIIEKRQSVAFWCNPISGHATLYWYQQILGQGPKLLIQFQNNGVVDDSQLPKDRFSAERLKGVDSTLKIQPAKLEDSAVYLCASSGTSGGASETDTQYFGPGTRLTVL.

This rearrangement joins TRBV7-9 to TRBJ1-4, with D possibly being TRBD1 (5 bases). V was pared by 8 bases and J by 7 bases, with 17 bases between. Looked up from germline, CDR1 is SEHNR and CDR2 is FQNEAQ (reference sequence). The CDR3 has 14 residues. This chain's CDR3 is CASDSARAVEKLFF. CDR3 nucleotides: TGTGCCAGCGACAGTGCCCGGGCTGTTGAAAAACTGTTTTTT.

The chain recombines TRBV5-5 with TRBJ2-3; weak D call: TRBD2 (7 bases). The germline V gene has CDR1 SGHKS and CDR2 YYEKEE (reference sequence). The germline V and J ends were trimmed by 5 bases and 3 bases, with 16 bases remaining between them. The CDR3 covers 15 residues. The CDR3 coding sequence is TGTGCCAGCAGTGGGGTTGCGGGGGCGACAGATACGCAGTATTTT. It codes for CASSGVAGATDTQYF. The full variable domain, in which reference TRBV5-5 and TRBJ2-3 provide the parts outside the CDR3, is DAGVTQSPTHLIKTRGQQVTLRCSPISGHKSVSWYQQVLGQGPQFIFQYYEKEERGRGNFPDRFSARQFPNYSSELNVNALLLGDSALYLCASSGVAGATDTQYFGPGTRLTVL.